This record covers a single T cell receptor (beta chain). The sample comes from a study of blood T cell repertoires in COVID-19. Study at large: The United States, Italy and Spain supplied acute and convalescent COVID-19 samples. From T cells, B-cell-depleted T cells, or PBMCs came the material, which was cDNA or gDNA.

Sequenced by immunoSEQ multiplex PCR; TCRdb stores in-frame clones only, minus some. Of tens of thousands of clones in the sample, about four fifths are singletons; the top ten hold 6.3%. This TCR was sampled from a man aged 65-85 years with COVID-19, enrolled during active disease. Material for sequencing was peripheral blood.

Written as DNA, the CDR3 is TGCGCCAGCAGCTTGGATGGTAGAAACACCGGGGAGCTGTTTTTT. Its protein is CASSLDGRNTGELFF. The J gene is TRBJ2-2, the V gene TRBV5-1, with unresolved D. CDR1 SGHRS and CDR2 YFSETQ come from the germline V gene. V was pared by 0 bases and J by 2 bases, with 8 bases between. The CDR3 runs 15 residues. Full variable domain (rest looked up from reference TRBV5-1 and TRBJ2-2): KAGVTQTPRYLIKTRGQQVTLSCSPISGHRSVSWYQQTPGQGLQFLFEYFSETQRNKGNFPGRFSGRQFSNSRSEMNVSTLELGDSALYLCASSLDGRNTGELFFGEGSRLTVL.